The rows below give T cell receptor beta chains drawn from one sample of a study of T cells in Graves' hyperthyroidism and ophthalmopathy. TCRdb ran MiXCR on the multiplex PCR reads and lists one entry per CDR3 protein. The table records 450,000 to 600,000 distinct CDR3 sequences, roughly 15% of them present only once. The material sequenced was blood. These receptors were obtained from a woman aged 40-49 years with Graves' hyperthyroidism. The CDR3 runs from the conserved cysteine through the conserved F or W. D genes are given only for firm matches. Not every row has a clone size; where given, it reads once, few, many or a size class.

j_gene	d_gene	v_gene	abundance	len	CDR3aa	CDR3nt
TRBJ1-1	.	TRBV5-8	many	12	CASSPGVWVAFF	TGTGCCAGCAGCCCAGGGGTCTGGGTAGCTTTCTTT
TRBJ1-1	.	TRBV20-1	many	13	CSARENWNTEAFF	TGCAGTGCTAGAGAAAACTGGAACACTGAAGCTTTCTTT
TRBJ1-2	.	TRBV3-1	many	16	CASSQGGSGAGSGYTF	TGTGCCAGCAGCCAAGGCGGGTCGGGGGCCGGTAGTGGCTACACCTTC
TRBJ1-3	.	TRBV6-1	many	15	CASSPREGVGNTIYF	TGTGCCAGCAGCCCAAGGGAAGGGGTTGGAAACACCATATATTTT
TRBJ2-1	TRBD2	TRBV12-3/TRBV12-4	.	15	CASSPGTSGSFEQFF	TGTGCCAGCAGTCCGGGGACTAGCGGGAGTTTTGAGCAGTTCTTC
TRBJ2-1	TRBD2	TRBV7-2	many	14	CASSPGTSANEQFF	TGTGCCAGCAGCCCCGGGACTAGCGCCAATGAGCAGTTCTTC
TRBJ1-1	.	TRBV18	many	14	CASSPGVSGTEAFF	TGTGCCAGCTCACCTGGGGTGTCGGGCACTGAAGCTTTCTTT
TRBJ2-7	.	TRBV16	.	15	CASSHNSGQFYEQYF	TGTGCCAGCAGTCACAATTCGGGACAATTCTACGAGCAGTACTTC
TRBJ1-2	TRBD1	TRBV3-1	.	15	CASSLWDRENYGYAF	TGTGCCAGCAGCCTTTGGGACAGGGAAAACTATGGCTACGCCTTC
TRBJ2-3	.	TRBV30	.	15	CAWSFLYSSTDTQYF	TGTGCCTGGAGCTTTCTCTATTCTAGCACAGATACGCAGTATTTT
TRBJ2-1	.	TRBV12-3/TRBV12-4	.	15	CASSLRQIRYNEQFF	TGTGCCAGCAGTTTAAGACAGATACGCTACAATGAGCAGTTCTTC
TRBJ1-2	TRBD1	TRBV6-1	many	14	CASTMGQGNYGYTF	TGTGCCAGCACTATGGGACAGGGAAACTATGGCTACACCTTC
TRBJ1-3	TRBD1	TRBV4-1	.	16	CASSRTGTGGGNTIYF	TGCGCCAGCAGCCGAACCGGGACAGGAGGAGGAAACACCATATATTTT
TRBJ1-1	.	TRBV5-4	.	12	CASGRRDTEAFF	TGTGCCAGCGGCCGACGGGACACTGAAGCTTTCTTT
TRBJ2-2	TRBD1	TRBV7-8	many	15	CASSLGTGFGGELFF	TGTGCCAGCAGCTTAGGGACAGGGTTTGGCGGGGAGCTGTTTTTT
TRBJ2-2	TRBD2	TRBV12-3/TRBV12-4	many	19	CASSLAPGSGSANTGELFF	TGTGCCAGCAGTTTGGCCCCCGGTAGCGGGAGCGCGAACACCGGGGAGCTGTTTTTT
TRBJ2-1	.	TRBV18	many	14	CASSPRWDYNEQFF	TGTGCCAGCTCACCTCGGTGGGACTACAATGAGCAGTTCTTC
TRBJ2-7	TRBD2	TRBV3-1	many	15	CASSQESGRSYEQYF	TGTGCCAGCAGCCAAGAAAGCGGGAGGAGCTACGAGCAGTACTTC
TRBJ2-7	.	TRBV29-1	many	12	CSVLGQYYEQYF	TGCAGCGTTCTAGGACAGTACTACGAGCAGTACTTC
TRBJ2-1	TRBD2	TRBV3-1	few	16	CASSFSSGRAYNEQFF	TGTGCCAGCAGCTTCTCCAGCGGGAGGGCATACAATGAGCAGTTCTTC
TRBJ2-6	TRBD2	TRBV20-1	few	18	CSARGAEGGLTGANVLTF	TGCAGTGCTAGGGGAGCCGAGGGAGGGCTAACTGGGGCCAACGTCCTGACTTTC
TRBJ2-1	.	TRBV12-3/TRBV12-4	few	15	CASSFDPGSYNEQFF	TGTGCCAGCAGTTTTGACCCGGGTTCCTACAATGAGCAGTTCTTC
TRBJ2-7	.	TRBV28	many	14	CASTDPTGTGEQYF	TGTGCCAGCACAGACCCTACAGGGACCGGCGAGCAGTACTTC
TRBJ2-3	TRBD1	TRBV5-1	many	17	CASSFHLGTGDTDTQYF	TGCGCCAGCAGCTTCCACTTGGGGACAGGTGACACAGATACGCAGTATTTT
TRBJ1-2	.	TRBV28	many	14	CASSLERGAFGYTF	TGTGCCAGCAGTTTGGAGAGGGGAGCATTTGGCTACACCTTC
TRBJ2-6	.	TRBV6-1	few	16	CASSEASGSGANVLTF	TGTGCCAGCAGTGAAGCATCTGGCTCTGGGGCCAACGTCCTGACTTTC
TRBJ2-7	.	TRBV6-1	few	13	CASSTTGLHEQYF	TGTGCCAGCAGTACCACAGGTCTCCACGAGCAGTACTTC
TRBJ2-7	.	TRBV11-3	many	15	CASSWTTGSNYEQYF	TGTGCCAGCAGCTGGACTACCGGGAGCAACTACGAGCAGTACTTC
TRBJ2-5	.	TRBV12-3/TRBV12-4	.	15	CANSLMEGDSGTQYF	TGTGCCAACAGTTTGATGGAGGGGGACAGCGGAACCCAGTACTTC
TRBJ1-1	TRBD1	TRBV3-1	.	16	CASSRDRGPTNTEAFF	TGTGCCAGCAGCCGGGACAGGGGCCCTACGAACACTGAAGCTTTCTTT
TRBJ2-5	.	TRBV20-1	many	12	CSARDAKETQYF	TGCAGTGCTAGAGATGCTAAGGAGACCCAGTACTTC
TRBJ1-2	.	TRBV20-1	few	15	CSARDRQGMNYGYTF	TGCAGTGCTAGAGATCGGCAGGGGATGAACTATGGCTACACCTTC
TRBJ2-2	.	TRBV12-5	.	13	CASGFRNTGELFF	TGTGCTAGTGGTTTCCGAAACACCGGGGAGCTGTTTTTT
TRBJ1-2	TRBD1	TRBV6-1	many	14	CASSAMTGNYGYTF	TGTGCCAGCAGCGCTATGACAGGGAACTATGGCTACACCTTC
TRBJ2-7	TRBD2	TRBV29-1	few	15	CSVRGLAGGVWEQYF	TGCAGCGTGAGGGGACTAGCGGGAGGGGTTTGGGAGCAGTACTTC
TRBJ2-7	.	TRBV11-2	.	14	CASSPGDTYGVQYF	TGTGCCAGCAGCCCAGGAGATACCTACGGTGTGCAGTACTTC
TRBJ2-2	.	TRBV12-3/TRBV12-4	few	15	CASSPTIGPTGELFF	TGTGCCAGCAGTCCTACAATCGGCCCCACCGGGGAGCTGTTTTTT
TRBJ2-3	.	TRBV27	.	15	CASRRGGISTDTQYF	TGTGCCAGCCGCAGGGGGGGGATAAGCACAGATACGCAGTATTTT
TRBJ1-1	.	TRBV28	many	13	CASNPLSKTEAFF	TGTGCCAGCAATCCCTTGTCCAAAACTGAAGCTTTCTTT
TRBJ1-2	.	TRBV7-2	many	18	CASSLQGGLGAGNYGYTF	TGTGCCAGCAGCCTCCAAGGGGGGCTGGGGGCAGGCAACTATGGCTACACCTTC
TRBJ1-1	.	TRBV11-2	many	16	CASSLVKGGLNTEAFF	TGTGCCAGCAGCTTAGTCAAGGGGGGTCTAAACACTGAAGCTTTCTTT
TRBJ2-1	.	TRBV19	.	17	CASSNRGAAQTYNEQFF	TGTGCCAGTAGTAATAGAGGTGCGGCCCAGACCTACAATGAGCAGTTCTTC
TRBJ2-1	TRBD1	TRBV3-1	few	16	CASSQVRDRVGNEQFF	TGTGCCAGCAGCCAAGTGAGGGACAGGGTGGGCAATGAGCAGTTCTTC
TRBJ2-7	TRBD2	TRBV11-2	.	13	CASSLSGSGEQYF	TGTGCCAGCAGCTTAAGCGGGAGCGGCGAGCAGTACTTC